The 9 T cell receptor beta chains presented below share a single source sample, sequenced in a study of shared clonotypes between healthy human individuals. Clones were sequenced by immunoSEQ multiplex PCR, and TCRdb holds only the in-frame ones, with some missing. The table records a few million clones, 90% to 95% of them present only once. Sequencing was carried out using naive CD4+ T cells from PBMCs. Subset noted: CD45RA+ positively selected. All receptors come from a young man in good health. Some clones in this sample may be carry-over from other donors' samples.

This chain links TRBV6-5 with TRBJ1-3; D is perhaps TRBD1 (5 bases). CDR1 is MNHEY and CDR2 is SVGAGI in the germline V gene. V lost 5 bases and J lost 1, with 12 bases in between. This CDR3 is built from 15 residues. CDR3 in DNA: TGTGCCAGCAGTCCGCAACACAGGTCTGGAAACACCATATATTTT. This sequence encodes CASSPQHRSGNTIYF.

The chain joins TRBV5-4 to TRBJ1-1; 9 bases map to TRBD1. Germline assignment: CDR1 SGHNT and CDR2 YYREEE (reference sequence). CDR3 length equals 17 residues. V trimming: 0 bases; J trimming: 1 base; junction bases outside the gene matches: 7. The CDR3 nucleotides are TGTGCCAGCAGCTTGGGTAGTACAGGGGGCTGGAACACTGAAGCTTTCTTT. Its protein is CASSLGSTGGWNTEAFF.

The DNA of the CDR3 is TGCGCCAGCAGAGAGCGGGTCACAGATACGCAGTATTTT. Translated: CASRERVTDTQYF. This chain uses TRBV5-1 with TRBJ2-3; a possible D gene is TRBD2 (6 bases). The CDR3 is 13 amino acids. Germline V gives CDR1 SGHRS, CDR2 YFSETQ. V dropped 5 bases and J dropped 2 bases, with 9 bases sitting between them.

This chain joins TRBV7-3 and TRBJ2-6; perhaps TRBD1 as D (5 bases). V was cut by 5 bases and J by 0 bases, with 17 bases left in between. CDR3 length equals 18 residues. Per germline, CDR1 SGHTA and CDR2 FQGTGA. CDR3 in DNA: TGTGCCAGCAGCCCTGCCGCGTCAGGGTACTCTGGGGCCAACGTCCTGACTTTC. Translation gives CASSPAASGYSGANVLTF.

In this sample, this clone turned up once. This chain joins TRBV28 and TRBJ2-1; TRBD2 agrees at 14 bases. The V and J ends lost 9 bases and 3 bases, in that order; junction bases with no gene match: 7. The CDR3 length is 16 residues. CDR1 and CDR2 from the germline V gene are MDHEN and SYDVKM. CDR3 sequence: CASLGTSGSNYNEQFF. CDR3 bases: TGTGCCAGTCTTGGGACTAGCGGGAGTAACTACAATGAGCAGTTCTTC.

In the case of this clone: Other DNA sequences within the sample encode an identical CDR3. The CDR3 sequence is CAWSVRRDNEQFF. The DNA for the CDR3 is TGTGCCTGGAGTGTACGACGGGACAATGAGCAGTTCTTC. The rearrangement joins TRBV30 to TRBJ2-1; D ambiguous. Trimming removed 0 bases from V and 5 bases from J, with 8 bases in between. CDR1 is GTSNPN, CDR2 SVGIG, per germline (reference sequence). The CDR3 sequence is 13 residues long. Full variable domain (rest looked up from reference TRBV30 and TRBJ2-1): SQTIHQWPATLVQPVGSPLSLECTVEGTSNPNLYWYRQAAGRGLQLLFYSVGIGQISSEVPQNLSASRPQDRQFILSSKKLLLSDSGFYLCAWSVRRDNEQFFGPGTRLTVL.

The chain combines TRBV5-1 with TRBJ2-2, with a possible D match to TRBD2 (6 bases). Germline CDR1 and CDR2: SGHRS and YFSETQ. CDR3 length: 15 residues. The V and J ends lost 3 bases and 4 bases respectively, with 13 bases between them. CDR3 sequence reads: CASSYQGGVTGELFF. Here the CDR3 DNA reads TGCGCCAGCAGCTACCAAGGCGGGGTCACCGGGGAGCTGTTTTTT.

Only one count was recorded for this clone. V and J are TRBV2 and TRBJ2-7; 7 positions match TRBD1. J was trimmed by 2 bases and V by 6 bases; bases with no gene match: 4. This CDR3 region has 13 residues. CDR1 and CDR2 (germline): SNHLY, FYNNEI. CDR3 amino acids: CASSPTGAYEQYF. The DNA of the CDR3 is TGTGCCAGCAGCCCAACAGGGGCCTACGAGCAGTACTTC.

The chain couples TRBV28 to TRBJ2-7, with D uncertain. The germline gives CDR1 MDHEN, CDR2 SYDVKM. This CDR3 contains 11 residues. V lost 9 bases and J lost 10, with 16 bases in between. In DNA, the CDR3 is TGTGCCAGTCACGGTTTAGGCCGCCAGTACTTC. Its translation is CASHGLGRQYF.